The T cell receptor beta chain described here comes from a study of T cell responses to AZD1222 COVID-19 vaccine. Findings and caveats of the study: Repertoires were obtained solely post-peak T cell response. Increased Spike-specific TCR breadth and depth were observed after two AZD1222 doses. The donor cohort was predominantly white British with a female majority, and clonal diversity may have been underestimated.

Combined were second doses at about 4 or about 12 weeks. Generated by immunoSEQ multiplex PCR, the TCRdb table keeps only in-frame clones and is missing some. This table has more than 65,000 clones, approximately 82% appearing once. With respect to this clone: What it binds is unknown.

The specimen comprised peripheral blood, sampled 28 days after the second AZD1222 dose. The receptor's source is an adult who received the AZD1222 COVID-19 vaccine.

The CDR3 here is CASRIRENTEAFF. CDR3 bases: TGTGCCAGCAGGATCAGGGAGAACACTGAAGCTTTCTTT. J is TRBJ1-1 and V is TRBV5-4; possibly TRBD1 for D (5 bases). Germline-derived CDR1 and CDR2 are SGHNT and YYREEE (reference sequence). The CDR3 spans 13 residues. Trimming cost V 5 bases and J 1 base, with 9 bases left between them.